A single sample is the source of the 32 T cell receptor beta chains below, sequenced in a study of vaccination and CD4 T cells after COVID-19. Their antigens remain unidentified. Treatment meaning: approximately 10-day PBMC culture with coronavirus spike peptide pools or control peptides (ViraFEST assay). Pre-COVID-19 pandemic sampling (2011-2018) yielded the unexposed donor's CD4+ T cells. Cultured CD4+ T cell DNA underwent sequencing with the Oncomine TCR Beta short-read assay. From cultured CD4+ T cells, genomic DNA was extracted. TCRdb recomputed calls from the PCR reads with MiXCR, one row per CDR3 protein. The table has nearly 8,000 distinct CDR3 sequences, 41% seen once; the top ten hold about 35%. Sequenced sample: CD4+ T cells from blood, cultured in vitro. Receptor source: a human donor in good health.

This clonotype was seen only a few times. The chain couples TRBV10-3 to TRBJ2-3; 9 bases fit TRBD1. The V gene end was trimmed by 7 bases and the J gene end by 1 base; junction bases not matched to a gene: 6. Germline-derived CDR1 and CDR2 are ENHRY and SYGVKD. This CDR3 has 15 residues. This CDR3 is CAITQTGGRTDTQYF. The CDR3, as DNA: TGTGCCATCACCCAGACAGGGGGTCGCACAGATACGCAGTATTTT.

This clonotype was seen a single time. V and J are TRBV7-9 and TRBJ2-1; D perhaps matches TRBD2 (5 bases). CDR3 size: 14 residues. The ends were cut back, 8 bases at V and 4 bases at J, with 15 bases in the middle. Per germline, CDR1 SEHNR and CDR2 FQNEAQ (reference sequence). CDR3 nucleotides: TGTGCCAGCCAGCGGTCCTCCCTTTACAATGAGCAGTTCTTC. This sequence encodes CASQRSSLYNEQFF.

This clonotype came up a few times. The chain combines TRBV5-4 with TRBJ2-3, with no clear D. Trimming left V 2 bases short and J 2 bases short, with 6 bases between. The CDR3 is made up of 13 amino acids. The V gene's germline CDR1 is SGHNT and CDR2 YYREEE (reference sequence). The CDR3 is CASSFPPTDTQYF. The CDR3 DNA is TGTGCCAGCAGCTTTCCCCCCACAGATACGCAGTATTTT.

This clonotype was seen only a few times. CDR3: CATSRVGGWVERIQETQYF. DNA for the CDR3: TGTGCCACCAGCAGAGTAGGTGGCTGGGTTGAGCGGATACAAGAGACCCAGTACTTC. This chain links TRBV15 with TRBJ2-5; D is possibly TRBD2 (5 bases). This CDR3 has 19 amino acids. CDR1 is LNHNV, CDR2 YYDKDF, per germline (reference sequence). The V end was cut by 1 base, the J end by 2 bases, with 23 bases between.

This chain connects TRBV4-1 to TRBJ2-7; the match to TRBD2 covers 9 bases. With V trimmed by 4 bases and J by 6 bases, 10 bases remained unmatched. Germline V CDR1 and CDR2: MGHRA, YSYEKL. CDR3 size: 15 residues. The CDR3 region is CASSLAGVGTREQYF. As DNA, the CDR3 is TGCGCCAGCAGCCTAGCGGGAGTAGGGACCCGCGAGCAGTACTTC.

The rearrangement links TRBV10-1 to TRBJ2-7, with TRBD2 matching 12 bases. Germline V lookup: CDR1 WNHNN, CDR2 SYGVQD (reference sequence). The CDR3 contains 20 residues. The trim removed 8 bases at V and 1 base at J, leaving 21 bases unmatched. The CDR3 nucleotides read TGCGCCAGCGGTAGTGTTGGTGGACTAGCGGGGCCGTTTAGTTCCTACGAGCAGTACTTC. It specifies CASGSVGGLAGPFSSYEQYF.

J is TRBJ2-5 and V is TRBV14; perhaps TRBD2 as D (6 bases). The CDR3 length is 15 residues. The V end lost 6 bases, the J end lost 4 bases, and 18 bases lay between the germline ends. CDR1 SGHDN and CDR2 FVKESK come from the germline V gene. CDR3 in amino acids: CASRCRAGIVETQYF. In DNA, the CDR3 is TGTGCCAGCAGGTGTAGGGCGGGGATCGTAGAGACCCAGTACTTC.

The sample holds a few counts of this clonotype. The chain employs TRBV28 and TRBJ1-2; D ambiguous. This CDR3 region has 13 residues. Trimming took 5 bases from V and 8 from J, leaving 15 bases between them. Germline CDR1 reads MDHEN; CDR2 reads SYDVKM. Here the CDR3 DNA reads TGTGCCAGCAGTCAAGGAGTCGCTAGAGGCTACACCTTC. It yields the protein CASSQGVARGYTF.

The rearrangement joins TRBV25-1 to TRBJ1-6; D is perhaps TRBD1 (5 bases). The CDR3 has 14 residues. Germline V gene sequence: CDR1 MGHDK, CDR2 SYGVNS. Trimming shortened V by 6 bases and J by 2 bases, and 8 bases separated the two germline ends. CDR3 amino acids: CASSLGAYNSPLHF. The CDR3 bases are TGTGCCAGCAGCTTAGGGGCCTATAATTCACCCCTCCACTTT.

In nucleotides, the CDR3 is TGTGCCAGCAGTTACTCGAGGGTAGGGAGCCACAGGACCACTGAAGCTTTCTTT. Amino acid sequence: CASSYSRVGSHRTTEAFF. The J gene is TRBJ1-1, the V gene TRBV6-5, with D possibly being TRBD1 (5 bases). CDR1 is MNHEY, CDR2 SVGAGI, per germline. The V gene lost 0 bases and the J gene lost 4 bases, with 21 bases spanning the gap. This CDR3 spans 18 amino acids.

The chain recombines TRBV2 with TRBJ1-6; D might be TRBD1 (6 bases). V lost 2 bases and J lost 7, with 9 bases in between. Germline values: CDR1 SNHLY, CDR2 FYNNEI. This CDR3 has 14 amino acids. CDR3 DNA sequence: TGTGCCAGCAGTGAACTACAGGGAAATTCACCCCTCCACTTT. Encoded protein: CASSELQGNSPLHF. Complete variable domain (other parts from reference TRBV2 and TRBJ1-6): EPEVTQTPSHQVTQMGQEVILRCVPISNHLYFYWYRQILGQKVEFLVSFYNNEISEKSEIFDDQFSVERPDGSNFTLKIRSTKLEDSAMYFCASSELQGNSPLHFGNGTRLTVT.

This clonotype has a handful of counts. V gene TRBV4-2 combines with J gene TRBJ1-1, with 9 bases fitting TRBD1. The trim removed 3 bases at V and 4 bases at J, leaving 6 bases unmatched. Germline lookup yields CDR1 LGHNA and CDR2 YNFKEQ. The CDR3 has 15 residues. The DNA for the CDR3 is TGTGCCAGCAGCCAGGGGACAGGGAGAGGCACTGAAGCTTTCTTT. It is translated as CASSQGTGRGTEAFF.

CDR3 sequence (DNA): TGTGCCAGCAGCTCCCCGGGGGCGGCGACCGAAGCTTTCTTT. It translates to CASSSPGAATEAFF. This rearrangement joins TRBV7-9 to TRBJ1-1; possible D gene TRBD1, 6 bases. The CDR3 is made up of 14 amino acids. Trimming pared 4 bases from V and 8 bases from J, leaving 17 bases between. Germline CDR1 and CDR2: SEHNR and FQNEAQ (reference sequence). The whole variable domain, remainder taken from reference TRBV7-9 and TRBJ1-1, is DTGVSQNPRHKITKRGQNVTFRCDPISEHNRLYWYRQTLGQGPEFLTYFQNEAQLEKSRLLSDRFSAERPKGSFSTLEIQRTEQGDSAMYLCASSSPGAATEAFFGQGTRLTVV.

A few counts support this clonotype. V usage is TRBV20-1 and J usage is TRBJ2-3; 13 positions match TRBD2. Losses at the gene ends were 0 bases for V and 0 bases for J; bases not matched to a gene: 9. Germline loops: CDR1 DFQATT, CDR2 SNEGSKA (reference sequence). The CDR3 is 19 amino acids. The CDR3 coding sequence is TGCAGTGCTAGAGATATCGGGCGACTAGCGGGGGGAAGCACAGATACGCAGTATTTT. Residues: CSARDIGRLAGGSTDTQYF.

This clonotype was counted only a few times. The chain joins TRBV20-1 to TRBJ2-3, with TRBD2 matching 9 bases. CDR3 length equals 16 residues. The germline gives CDR1 DFQATT, CDR2 SNEGSKA (reference sequence). V trimming: 0 bases; J trimming: 1 base; junction bases outside the gene matches: 5. For the CDR3, the DNA is TGCAGTGCTAGAGATACCAGCGGGAGGCGCACAGATACGCAGTATTTT. Translated, it gives CSARDTSGRRTDTQYF.

The CDR3 DNA sequence: TGTGCCAGCAGCCCCCCCTTCCGACTAGGGAATGAGCAGTTCTTC. Protein sequence: CASSPPFRLGNEQFF. The chain employs TRBV7-9 and TRBJ2-1; D may be TRBD2 (6 bases). The germline CDR1 and CDR2 sequences are SEHNR and FQNEAQ (reference sequence). There are 15 residues in the CDR3. Between the trimmed V and J ends, which lost 5 bases and 7 bases, there was a span of 18 bases. Full variable domain (missing parts from reference TRBV7-9 and TRBJ2-1): DTGVSQNPRHKITKRGQNVTFRCDPISEHNRLYWYRQTLGQGPEFLTYFQNEAQLEKSRLLSDRFSAERPKGSFSTLEIQRTEQGDSAMYLCASSPPFRLGNEQFFGPGTRLTVL.

The gene calls are TRBV6-2 or TRBV6-3 and TRBJ2-3; D call uncertain. Germline lookup yields CDR1 MNHEY and CDR2 SVGEGT. V lost 5 bases and J 5 bases, leaving 11 bases between the germline ends. The CDR3 runs to 13 residues. CDR3 nucleotide sequence: TGTGCCAGCAGTCCGTGGACGGGAGATACGCAGTATTTT. It codes for CASSPWTGDTQYF.

The rearrangement uses TRBV20-1 and TRBJ2-7, with D perhaps TRBD1 or TRBD2 (5 bases each). In germline, CDR1 is DFQATT, CDR2 SNEGSKA (reference sequence). The CDR3 has 13 residues. The V and J ends lost 5 bases and 0 bases respectively, with 11 bases between them. This chain's CDR3 is CSAPGTVSYEQYF. The DNA for the CDR3 is TGCAGTGCTCCCGGGACGGTCTCCTACGAGCAGTACTTC.

The chain employs TRBV20-1 and TRBJ2-3; D uncertain. Trimming took off 2 bases at V and 8 bases at J, with 14 bases between the two ends. From germline, CDR1 is DFQATT and CDR2 SNEGSKA (reference sequence). CDR3 length equals 13 residues. The CDR3 DNA reads as TGCAGTGCTAGATCGACCGGCCAAGTTACGCAGTATTTT. Amino acid sequence: CSARSTGQVTQYF.

This chain links TRBV24-1 with TRBJ2-1; D may correspond to TRBD1 or TRBD2 (5 bases each). Germline CDR1 KGHDR, CDR2 SFDVKD. The V and J ends lost 3 bases and 6 bases respectively, with 11 bases between them. This CDR3 contains 14 residues. CDR3 nucleotide sequence: TGTGCCACCAGTGATCCCGGGACCATCAATGAGCAGTTCTTC. It translates to CATSDPGTINEQFF.

This clonotype was seen a few times. CDR3 nucleotides: TGTGCCAGCACCTTAGGTGGGCCGATGGGGGCCCAGTACTTC. Translating it yields CASTLGGPMGAQYF. This rearrangement joins TRBV2 to TRBJ2-5; D tentatively reads TRBD1 or TRBD2 (5 bases each). Trimming stripped 7 bases from V and 9 bases from J, with 21 bases between. The germline CDR1 and CDR2 sequences are SNHLY and FYNNEI. This CDR3 has 14 residues.

The chain employs TRBV6-1 and TRBJ2-2, with D perhaps matching TRBD2 (6 bases). The CDR3 runs 15 residues. Trimming took 7 bases from V and 4 from J, leaving 16 bases between them. Germline CDR1 and CDR2: MNHNS and SASEGT. CDR3 nucleotides: TGTGCCAGCACCGCCGGGGGACGCGGCACCGGGGAGCTGTTTTTT. It yields the protein CASTAGGRGTGELFF.

The chain combines TRBV30 with TRBJ1-1; D possibly corresponds to TRBD1 (5 bases). CDR1 is GTSNPN and CDR2 is SVGIG in the germline V gene (reference sequence). The ends were cut back, 5 bases at V and 5 bases at J, with 12 bases in the middle. The CDR3 runs 12 residues. CDR3 nucleotide sequence: TGTGCCTGGGGTCAGGGAGGAACTGAAGCTTTCTTT. This codes for CAWGQGGTEAFF.

The chain links TRBV20-1 to TRBJ1-1; D uncertain. Trimming left V 6 bases short and J 4 bases short, with 18 bases between. The V gene's germline CDR1 is DFQATT and CDR2 SNEGSKA (reference sequence). This CDR3 has 14 residues. The CDR3: CSARERTRFTEAFF. As DNA, the CDR3 is TGCAGTGCCCGTGAACGGACTAGGTTCACTGAAGCTTTCTTT.

The chain uses TRBV19 and TRBJ1-5; possible D gene TRBD1, 6 bases. Germline assignment: CDR1 LNHDA and CDR2 SQIVND (reference sequence). CDR3 size: 15 residues. V shed 7 bases and J shed 1 base, with 14 bases lying between them. Written as DNA, the CDR3 is TGTGCCAGTACCTACAGGGTAGAGAGCAATCAGCCCCAGCATTTT. Translation gives CASTYRVESNQPQHF.

The sample holds a few counts of this clonotype. The chain carries TRBV6-1 and TRBJ1-5; maybe TRBD1 (5 bases). The CDR3 is 16 residues long. V lost 4 bases and J lost 5, with 18 bases in between. Germline V gene data show CDR1 as MNHNS and CDR2 as SASEGT. The CDR3 protein is CASSAPGRRKDQPQHF. The CDR3 bases are TGTGCCAGCAGTGCCCCGGGACGGAGGAAGGATCAGCCCCAGCATTTT.

V gene TRBV7-9 combines with J gene TRBJ1-3; TRBD1 might be the D (6 bases). Trimming took off 4 bases at V and 0 bases at J, with 16 bases between the two ends. CDR3 length equals 17 residues. CDR1 and CDR2 (germline): SEHNR, FQNEAQ (reference sequence). The CDR3 coding sequence is TGTGCCAGCAGCTGGCCTCGGGGGGCTGCCTCTGGAAACACCATATATTTT. Translated, it gives CASSWPRGAASGNTIYF.

This clonotype was detected only a few times. The rearrangement links TRBV15 to TRBJ2-7, with 10 bases matching TRBD1. J was trimmed by 7 bases and V by 2 bases; bases with no gene match: 2. The CDR3 consists of 13 residues. Germline loops: CDR1 LNHNV, CDR2 YYDKDF (reference sequence). In DNA, the CDR3 is TGTGCCACCAGCAGACGGACAGGGGGTGAGCAGTACTTC. It codes for CATSRRTGGEQYF.

This sequence joins TRBV5-4 and TRBJ2-7; 7 nucleotides match TRBD1. The junction had 9 bases not matched to a gene; V was cut back by 4 bases and J by 5 bases. Germline-derived CDR1 and CDR2 are SGHNT and YYREEE (reference sequence). This CDR3 has 14 residues. The CDR3: CASSADLTGDEQYF. CDR3 coding DNA: TGTGCCAGCAGCGCGGACCTTACAGGGGACGAGCAGTACTTC.

Within the sample, this clonotype is medium-sized. The chain is built from TRBV6-2 or TRBV6-3 and TRBJ2-1; 7 nucleotides align to TRBD2. Per the germline V gene, CDR1 is MNHEY and CDR2 is SVGEGT. The CDR3 contains 15 residues. The V gene end was trimmed by 7 bases and the J gene end by 0 bases; junction bases not matched to a gene: 6. The CDR3 region is CASNWGGSSYNEQFF. The CDR3 DNA reads TGTGCCAGCAACTGGGGCGGGAGCTCCTACAATGAGCAGTTCTTC.

This clonotype was picked up a small number of times. The chain employs TRBV20-1 and TRBJ1-1; possible D gene TRBD1, 5 bases. V lost 1 base and J 7 bases, leaving 7 bases between the germline ends. CDR1 and CDR2 (germline): DFQATT, SNEGSKA (reference sequence). The CDR3 has 11 amino acids. The CDR3 is CSARGQLEAFF. As DNA, the CDR3 is TGCAGTGCTAGAGGACAGCTTGAAGCTTTCTTT.

Turning to this clonotype: One end of the junction fails to match germline, which may point to a read error. The chain uses TRBV7-9 and TRBJ1-1; the D gene is possibly TRBD1 (5 bases). The germline gives CDR1 SEHNR, CDR2 FQNEAQ (reference sequence). CDR3 size: 15 residues. The DNA of the CDR3 is TGTGCCAGCAGCTCCGGACTGGGGACCAACACTGGAGCTTTCTTT. Translated, it gives CASSSGLGTNTGAFF.